Listed here is a single T cell receptor (beta chain). Those donating, healthy Caucasian individuals from Russia, were aged roughly 6 to 90. This entry is derived from a study of blood T cells in healthy people across ages. The authors ran a second PCR of about 7 to 12 cycles using a sample-barcoded 5' primer and a J-beta primer mix. TCRdb analysed the 5' RACE reads with MiXCR anew, one entry per CDR3 protein. The sample records around 990,000 distinct CDR3 sequences, approximately 26% being singletons. The length of the CDR3 is 15 residues. V was pared by 6 bases and J by 3 bases, with 9 bases of the junction left unmatched. The germline V gene encodes CDR1 SEHNR and CDR2 FQNEAQ (reference sequence). The same sample was also used in a study of T cells of mothers and their children.

The chain combines TRBV7-9 with TRBJ2-7; 9 positions agree with TRBD1. The origin of this receptor is a girl under 10 years old in good health. Sequencing was carried out using blood. This chain's CDR3 is CASSLARDRDYEQYF. The DNA for the CDR3 is TGTGCCAGCAGTCTGGCCCGGGACAGGGACTACGAGCAGTACTTC.